The present T cell receptor beta chain was sequenced within a study of regulatory T cells in long-lasting Graves disease. Regarding the study as a whole: Between persistent patients, a few thousand public clonotypes were shared, exceeding the roughly 940 shared between new patients.

The table lists this clonotype with many counts. Its specificity is not known. As for time point: newly diagnosed GD, antithyroid drugs for less than 3 months. Making the TCR library involved RNA that had been extracted from PBMCs. Combining iRepertoire HTBI primers with Arm-PCR of CDR3 regions, the authors built TCR beta libraries. TCRdb analysed the multiplex PCR reads with MiXCR anew, one entry per CDR3 protein. The repertoire holds more than 300,000 distinct CDR3 sequences, with approximately 12% as singletons. These sequences were also reported in another study, on T cells in Graves' hyperthyroidism and ophthalmopathy. That investigation notes: An initial round of RT-PCR targeting the TCR CDR3 relied on the HTBI primer set.

The sample was peripheral blood mononuclear cells (PBMCs), taken at new diagnosis, from a patient treated with antithyroid drugs. This clonotype was sampled from a woman between 18 and 29 years old with Graves disease.

CDR3 bases: TGTGCCACCAGCATTAAGTACGGGACTAGCGGAGAAGAGACCCAGTACTTC. It encodes CATSIKYGTSGEETQYF. The chain uses TRBV15 and TRBJ2-5, with TRBD2 matching over 11 bases. V lost 4 bases to trimming and J lost 3 bases; unmatched junction nucleotides: 10. The germline CDR1 and CDR2 sequences are LNHNV and YYDKDF (reference sequence). The CDR3 is 17 residues long.